What follows describes a single T cell receptor beta chain. One to two pinch biopsies were taken from the rectum during colonoscopy. The table came from immunoSEQ multiplex PCR; TCRdb's copy has only in-frame clones and leaves some out. The table records 30,000 to 40,000 clones, 80% to 90% of them present only once. The ends were cut back, 5 bases at V and 1 base at J, with 11 bases in the middle. CDR1 SEHNR and CDR2 FQNEAQ come from the germline V gene (reference sequence). The CDR3 length is 14 residues. This sample is drawn from a study of pediatric ulcerative colitis. The chain joins TRBV7-9 to TRBJ1-2; D remains unclear. Sequencing was carried out using gut tissue. The clonotype was recovered from a boy under 18 with mild ulcerative colitis. The CDR3 DNA is TGTGCCAGCAGCGGTCGCTCAGATAACTATGGCTACACCTTC. Translation: CASSGRSDNYGYTF.